The sequence of this T cell receptor beta chain was determined in a study of blood T cell repertoires in COVID-19. Study in general: Whether acute or convalescent, the COVID-19 samples came from the United States, Italy and Spain.

The germline gives CDR1 SGHDN, CDR2 FVKESK. This CDR3 is built from 17 residues. V was shortened by 0 bases and J by 0 bases, with 13 bases between the two germline ends. Sequenced by immunoSEQ multiplex PCR; TCRdb stores in-frame clones only, minus some. The table records 25,000 to 35,000 clones, 65% to 90% of them present only once. The TCR originated in an elderly man with active COVID-19. Sequences were obtained from peripheral blood. The chain has TRBV14 and TRBJ2-3, with unresolved D. DNA for the CDR3: TGTGCCAGCAGCCAAGATGTAGGAACAGAGAGCACAGATACGCAGTATTTT. This sequence encodes CASSQDVGTESTDTQYF. Drawing the rest from reference TRBV14 and TRBJ2-3, the complete variable domain is EAGVTQFPSHSVIEKGQTVTLRCDPISGHDNLYWYRRVMGKEIKFLLHFVKESKQDESGMPNNRFLAERTGGTYSTLKVQPAELEDSGVYFCASSQDVGTESTDTQYFGPGTRLTVL.